These T cell receptor beta chains were read from a single sample in a study of T cells in Graves' hyperthyroidism and ophthalmopathy. TCRdb reprocessed the multiplex PCR reads via MiXCR and lists one record per CDR3 protein. The profile shows 380,000 or so distinct CDR3 sequences, approximately 19% of them singletons. What was sequenced was blood. Source of these receptors: a woman aged 18-35 years with Graves' hyperthyroidism. The CDR3 runs from the conserved cysteine through the conserved F or W. A D gene is named only where the DNA matches it firmly. The size of a clone is reported for some rows only, either as once, few or many, or as a class for expanded clones.

j_gene: TRBJ1-1
abundance: many
d_gene: -
v_gene: TRBV3-1
CDR3nt: TGTGCCAGCAGACGAAGCGGGGAAGCTTTCTTT
CDR3aa: CASRRSGEAFF

j_gene: TRBJ2-7
abundance: many
d_gene: -
v_gene: TRBV6-2/TRBV6-3
CDR3nt: TGTGCCAGCATCCAAGGTGGCTACGAGCAGTACTTC
CDR3aa: CASIQGGYEQYF

j_gene: TRBJ2-7
abundance: many
d_gene: TRBD1
v_gene: TRBV30
CDR3nt: TGTGCCTGGAGTCGGGACAGTCGAACCTACGAGCAGTACTTC
CDR3aa: CAWSRDSRTYEQYF

j_gene: TRBJ2-5
abundance: -
d_gene: -
v_gene: TRBV15
CDR3nt: TGTGCCACCAGCAACGGAGAATTGGGGAGCCAAGAGACCCAGTACTTC
CDR3aa: CATSNGELGSQETQYF

j_gene: TRBJ2-2
abundance: many
d_gene: TRBD2
v_gene: TRBV20-1
CDR3nt: TGCAGTGCTAGTCTAGCGGAGAACACCGGGGAGCTGTTTTTT
CDR3aa: CSASLAENTGELFF

j_gene: TRBJ1-2
abundance: many
d_gene: -
v_gene: TRBV5-1
CDR3nt: TGCGCCAGCAGCTCCGGCACGGCCCAGATTTATGGCTACACCTTC
CDR3aa: CASSSGTAQIYGYTF

j_gene: TRBJ1-1
abundance: many
d_gene: TRBD1
v_gene: TRBV5-1
CDR3nt: TGCGCCAGCAGCGGACAGGGAGCTGAAGCTTTCTTT
CDR3aa: CASSGQGAEAFF

j_gene: TRBJ2-4
abundance: many
d_gene: -
v_gene: TRBV5-1
CDR3nt: TGCGCCAGCAGCCGCCCGGAGGAAGGCAAAAACATTCAGTACTTC
CDR3aa: CASSRPEEGKNIQYF

j_gene: TRBJ1-5
abundance: -
d_gene: -
v_gene: TRBV7-8
CDR3nt: TGTGCCAGCAGCTTAGAGGGACCCCTGCTGTTCTCCCAGCATTTT
CDR3aa: CASSLEGPLLFSQHF

j_gene: TRBJ2-7
abundance: -
d_gene: -
v_gene: TRBV6-5
CDR3nt: TGTGCCAGCAGCTTAGGGTGGAGCCGAGCCTACGAGCAGTACTTC
CDR3aa: CASSLGWSRAYEQYF

j_gene: TRBJ1-1
abundance: many
d_gene: -
v_gene: TRBV12-3/TRBV12-4
CDR3nt: TGTGCCAGCAGCCCCTCGGGGGCCCACGACCTTATCTTT
CDR3aa: CASSPSGAHDLIF

j_gene: TRBJ1-1
abundance: many
d_gene: -
v_gene: TRBV12-3/TRBV12-4
CDR3nt: TGTGCCAGCAGTTTAGTCGGTGGGAACACTGAAGCTTTCTTT
CDR3aa: CASSLVGGNTEAFF

j_gene: TRBJ2-7
abundance: many
d_gene: TRBD1
v_gene: TRBV28
CDR3nt: TGTGCCAGCAGACCTGGGACAGGAGGTCCTAGAGAGCAGTACTTC
CDR3aa: CASRPGTGGPREQYF

j_gene: TRBJ2-7
abundance: -
d_gene: -
v_gene: TRBV6-1
CDR3nt: TGTGCCAGCAGGGAAGGGGGCGAGCAGTACTTC
CDR3aa: CASREGGEQYF